This T cell receptor (beta chain) was sequenced in a study of blood T cell repertoires in COVID-19. Per the authors' pipeline: Estimation of nucleated cell counts relied on the amplification of reference gene primers. Clones were sequenced by immunoSEQ multiplex PCR, and TCRdb holds only the in-frame ones, with some missing. That table is the source of V, J and clone size, and D and trimming were worked out from the DNA. The sample includes about 95,000 clones, about four fifths of them seen just once. This clonotype was sampled from a man older than 75 with COVID-19, enrolled during active disease. The specimen was peripheral blood.

CDR3 nucleotide sequence: TGTGCCAGCTCACCACTGCAGGGAGGCACTGAAGCTTTCTTT. The encoded protein is CASSPLQGGTEAFF. J is TRBJ1-1 and V is TRBV18; D might be TRBD1 (5 bases). Germline loops: CDR1 KGHSH, CDR2 LQKENI. This CDR3 comprises 14 residues. Deletions cut 1 base from V and 4 bases from J, with 10 bases between.